One T cell receptor (beta chain) is described in this entry. Its antigen remains unidentified. This specimen comes from a study of CD8 T cells in ankylosing spondylitis. Study-wide results and caveats: Reportedly, disease-linked clones are significantly enriched in ankylosing spondylitis patients' matched synovial fluid.

TCRdb independently ran MiXCR on the 5' RACE reads; one entry per CDR3 protein. The sample has 310,000 or so distinct CDR3 sequences, around 20% seen once; the top ten hold roughly 8.3%. V lost 3 bases and J 1 base, leaving 12 bases between the germline ends. This CDR3 comprises 16 residues. Germline values: CDR1 MNHNS, CDR2 SASEGT. The source material was blood, either unsorted or a sorted T cell fraction (not recorded which). V gene TRBV6-1 combines with J gene TRBJ2-2, with D uncertain. The TCR was taken from a male donor with ankylosing spondylitis or in good health (not recorded which). CDR3 bases: TGTGCCAGCAGTGACCGGTCCGCCGGGAACACCGGGGAGCTGTTTTTT. Translation: CASSDRSAGNTGELFF.